One sample yielded the 9 T cell receptor beta chains listed below, sequenced in a study of radiotherapy plus CTLA-4 blockade in lung cancer. Clones were sequenced by immunoSEQ multiplex PCR, and TCRdb holds only the in-frame ones, with some missing. This sample has about 51,000 clones, with 79% found just once. The sample in question was peripheral blood, obtained from a patient treated with radiotherapy plus ipilimumab. These receptors originate from a human donor with non-small cell lung cancer who had a complete response to radiotherapy plus ipilimumab.

This chain uses TRBV30 with TRBJ2-4; no clear D. The CDR3 contains 14 residues. The germline V and J ends were trimmed by 0 bases and 3 bases, with 9 bases remaining between them. Germline-derived CDR1 and CDR2 are GTSNPN and SVGIG (reference sequence). The CDR3 loop reads CAWSVTGGKNIQYF. The CDR3 nucleotides are TGTGCCTGGAGTGTAACTGGCGGCAAAAACATTCAGTACTTC.

The gene calls are TRBV5-1 and TRBJ2-1, with D possibly being TRBD1 (6 bases). The V end was cut by 0 bases, the J end by 4 bases, with 8 bases between. From germline, CDR1 is SGHRS and CDR2 YFSETQ. The CDR3 consists of 14 residues. CDR3 bases: TGCGCCAGCAGCTTGGAGGGGGAGTACAATGAGCAGTTCTTC. Its translation: CASSLEGEYNEQFF.

The chain is built from TRBV4-1 and TRBJ1-4, with D possibly TRBD1 on 6 matching bases. CDR1 and CDR2 (germline): MGHRA, YSYEKL. V lost 4 bases, J lost 3 bases, and 18 bases lay in between. The CDR3 consists of 17 residues. The CDR3 region is CASSPSGARLPNEKLFF. The DNA for the CDR3 is TGCGCCAGCAGCCCGTCAGGGGCTAGACTTCCTAATGAAAAACTGTTTTTT.

Note on this clone: Mismatch with germline at one junction end may stem from a read error. This chain uses TRBV7-7 with TRBJ2-5, with 7 positions matching TRBD2. The V gene's germline CDR1 is SSHAT and CDR2 FNYEAQ (reference sequence). This CDR3 region has 14 residues. The CDR3: CASSLGEGRETQYF. The CDR3 DNA reads as TGTGCTAGCAGCCTGGGGGAGGGACGGGAGACCCAGTACTTC.

The rearrangement uses TRBV7-9 and TRBJ2-6; D is undetermined. The germline V gene encodes CDR1 SEHNR and CDR2 FQNEAQ (reference sequence). Trimming pared 5 bases from V and 0 bases from J, leaving 5 bases between. CDR3 size: 14 residues. The CDR3 bases are TGTGCCAGCAGCATCCTCTCTGGGGCCAACGTCCTGACTTTC. Its translation: CASSILSGANVLTF.

In its sample, this clone was seen once. The chain recombines TRBV19 with TRBJ2-4, with D maybe TRBD2 (6 bases). The V and J ends lost 4 bases and 0 bases respectively, with 16 bases between them. The CDR3 sequence is 17 residues long. Germline V gene sequence: CDR1 LNHDA, CDR2 SQIVND (reference sequence). CDR3 residues: CASSTRGRFLAKNIQYF. The CDR3 DNA sequence: TGTGCCAGTAGTACCCGGGGGAGATTTCTAGCCAAAAACATTCAGTACTTC.

V and J are TRBV19 and TRBJ1-5; a weak D match, TRBD1 (6 bases). Germline CDR1 is LNHDA and CDR2 is SQIVND (reference sequence). The V end lost 6 bases, the J end lost 2 bases, and 17 bases lay between the germline ends. The CDR3 contains 16 residues. CDR3 in amino acids: CASSPGHRSGNQPQHF. CDR3 DNA sequence: TGTGCCAGTAGCCCGGGACATAGGTCCGGCAATCAGCCCCAGCATTTT.

This clone was seen a handful of times. The chain is built from TRBV19 and TRBJ2-3, with a tentative D call TRBD1 (5 bases). In germline, CDR1 is LNHDA, CDR2 SQIVND (reference sequence). The CDR3 spans 14 residues. Trimming took 6 bases from V and 5 from J, leaving 15 bases between them. The CDR3 region is CASRGRQRLDTQYF. CDR3 DNA: TGTGCCAGTAGAGGACGACAGCGATTAGATACGCAGTATTTT.

The gene calls are TRBV5-1 and TRBJ1-3, with TRBD1 matching 7 bases. The V segment lost 4 bases and the J segment 0 bases; nucleotides outside the gene matches: 7. Looked up from germline, CDR1 is SGHRS and CDR2 is YFSETQ. The CDR3 extends over 16 amino acids. DNA of the CDR3: TGCGCCAGCAGCCGACAGGGAGGATCCTCTGGAAACACCATATATTTT. This sequence encodes CASSRQGGSSGNTIYF.